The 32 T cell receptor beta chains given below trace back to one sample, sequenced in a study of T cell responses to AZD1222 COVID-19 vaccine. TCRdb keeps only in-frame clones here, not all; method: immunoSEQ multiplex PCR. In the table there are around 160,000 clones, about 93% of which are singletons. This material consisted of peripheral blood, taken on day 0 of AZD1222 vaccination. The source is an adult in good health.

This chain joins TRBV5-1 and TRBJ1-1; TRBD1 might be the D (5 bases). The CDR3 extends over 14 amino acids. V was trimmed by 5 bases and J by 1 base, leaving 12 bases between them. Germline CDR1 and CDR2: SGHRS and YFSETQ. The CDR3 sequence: CASRLPGGNTEAFF. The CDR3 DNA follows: TGCGCCAGCAGGTTGCCGGGGGGGAACACTGAAGCTTTCTTT.

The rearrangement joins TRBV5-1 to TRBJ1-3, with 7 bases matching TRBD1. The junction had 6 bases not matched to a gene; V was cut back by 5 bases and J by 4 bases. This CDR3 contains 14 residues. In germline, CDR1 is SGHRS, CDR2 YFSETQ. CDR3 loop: CASRQGISGNTIYF. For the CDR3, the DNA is TGCGCCAGCAGACAGGGGATCTCAGGAAACACCATATATTTT. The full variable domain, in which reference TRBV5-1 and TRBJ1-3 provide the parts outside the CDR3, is KAGVTQTPRYLIKTRGQQVTLSCSPISGHRSVSWYQQTPGQGLQFLFEYFSETQRNKGNFPGRFSGRQFSNSRSEMNVSTLELGDSALYLCASRQGISGNTIYFGEGSWLTVV.

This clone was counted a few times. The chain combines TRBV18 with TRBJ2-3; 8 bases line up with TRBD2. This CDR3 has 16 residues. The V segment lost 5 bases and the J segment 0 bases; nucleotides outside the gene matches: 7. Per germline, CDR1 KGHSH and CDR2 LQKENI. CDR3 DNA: TGTGCCAGCTCAAGCACGGGACTAGGGAGCACAGATACGCAGTATTTT. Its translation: CASSSTGLGSTDTQYF.

Here the CDR3 reads CASERGRGETQYF. The CDR3 bases are TGTGCCAGTGAGCGGGGGCGAGGGGAGACCCAGTACTTC. The chain carries TRBV19 and TRBJ2-5, with 8 bases identical to TRBD2. Germline V gives CDR1 LNHDA, CDR2 SQIVND (reference sequence). The junction had 7 bases not matched to a gene; V was cut back by 8 bases and J by 5 bases. The CDR3 consists of 13 residues.

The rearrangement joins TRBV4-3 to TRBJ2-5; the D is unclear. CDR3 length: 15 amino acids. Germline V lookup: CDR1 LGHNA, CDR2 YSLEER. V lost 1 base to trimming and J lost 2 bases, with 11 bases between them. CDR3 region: CASSQGGGDQETQYF. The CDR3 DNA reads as TGCGCCAGCAGCCAAGGGGGTGGAGATCAAGAGACCCAGTACTTC.

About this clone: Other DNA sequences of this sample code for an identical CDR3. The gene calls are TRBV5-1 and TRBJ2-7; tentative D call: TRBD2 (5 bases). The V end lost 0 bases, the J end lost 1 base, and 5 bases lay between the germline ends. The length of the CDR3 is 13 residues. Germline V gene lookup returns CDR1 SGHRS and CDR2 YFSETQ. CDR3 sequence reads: CASSLAGSYEQYF. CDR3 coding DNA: TGCGCCAGCAGCTTGGCGGGATCCTACGAGCAGTACTTC.

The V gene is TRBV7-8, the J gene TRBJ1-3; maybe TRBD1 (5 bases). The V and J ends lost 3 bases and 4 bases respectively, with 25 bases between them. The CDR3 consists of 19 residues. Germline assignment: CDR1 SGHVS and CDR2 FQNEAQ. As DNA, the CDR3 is TGTGCCAGCAGCTTCTTCGCTAGGGCAGGGCAATCTCTGGGAAACACCATATATTTT. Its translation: CASSFFARAGQSLGNTIYF.

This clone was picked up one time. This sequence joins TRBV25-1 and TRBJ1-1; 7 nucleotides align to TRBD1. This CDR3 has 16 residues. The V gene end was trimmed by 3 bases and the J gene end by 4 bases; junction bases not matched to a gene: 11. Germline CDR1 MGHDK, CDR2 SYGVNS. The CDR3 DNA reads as TGTGCCAGCAGTGAGAGTTTTGGGGCAGGGGGCACTGAAGCTTTCTTT. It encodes CASSESFGAGGTEAFF.

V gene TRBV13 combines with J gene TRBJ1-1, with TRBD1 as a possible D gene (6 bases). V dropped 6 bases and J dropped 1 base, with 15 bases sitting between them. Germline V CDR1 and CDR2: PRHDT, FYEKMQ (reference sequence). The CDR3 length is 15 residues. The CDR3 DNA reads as TGTGCCAGCAGACCCCCCGAGGACAGGAACACTGAAGCTTTCTTT. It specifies CASRPPEDRNTEAFF.

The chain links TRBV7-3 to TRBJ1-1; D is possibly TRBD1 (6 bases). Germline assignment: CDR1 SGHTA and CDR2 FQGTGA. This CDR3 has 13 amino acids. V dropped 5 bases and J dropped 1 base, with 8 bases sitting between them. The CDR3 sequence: CASSEQGNTEAFF. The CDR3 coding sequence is TGTGCCAGCAGCGAACAGGGGAACACTGAAGCTTTCTTT.

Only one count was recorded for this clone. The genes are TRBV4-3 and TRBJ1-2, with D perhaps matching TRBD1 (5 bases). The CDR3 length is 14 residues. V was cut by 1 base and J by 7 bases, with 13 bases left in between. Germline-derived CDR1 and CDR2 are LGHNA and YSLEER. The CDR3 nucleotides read TGCGCCAGCAGCCAAGGGGGCAGGGACGGTGGCTACACCTTC. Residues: CASSQGGRDGGYTF.

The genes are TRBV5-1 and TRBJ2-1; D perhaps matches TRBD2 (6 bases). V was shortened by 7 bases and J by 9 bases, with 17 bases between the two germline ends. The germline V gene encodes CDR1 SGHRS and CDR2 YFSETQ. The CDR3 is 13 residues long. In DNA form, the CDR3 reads TGCGCCAGCTTCGGGAGAGAGAGGGGTGAGCAGTTCTTC. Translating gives CASFGRERGEQFF.

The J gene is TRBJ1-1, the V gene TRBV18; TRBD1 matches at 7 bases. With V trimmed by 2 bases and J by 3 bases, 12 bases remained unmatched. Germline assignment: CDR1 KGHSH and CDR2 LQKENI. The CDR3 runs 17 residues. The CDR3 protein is CASSPSPGQRDHTEAFF. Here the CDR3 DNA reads TGTGCCAGCTCACCATCACCGGGACAGAGGGACCACACTGAAGCTTTCTTT.

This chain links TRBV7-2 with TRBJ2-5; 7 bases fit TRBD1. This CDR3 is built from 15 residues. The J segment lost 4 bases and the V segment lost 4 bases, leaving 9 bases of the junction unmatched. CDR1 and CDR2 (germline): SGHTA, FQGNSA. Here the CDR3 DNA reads TGTGCCAGCAGCTGGCGTCAGGGGGAAAGAGAGACCCAGTACTTC. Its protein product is CASSWRQGERETQYF.

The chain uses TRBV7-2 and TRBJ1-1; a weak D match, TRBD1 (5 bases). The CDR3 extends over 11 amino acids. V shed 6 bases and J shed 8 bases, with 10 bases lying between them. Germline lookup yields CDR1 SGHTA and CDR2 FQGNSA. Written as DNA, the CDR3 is TGTGCCAGCAGTTCAGGGCCCGAAGCTTTCTTT. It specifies CASSSGPEAFF.

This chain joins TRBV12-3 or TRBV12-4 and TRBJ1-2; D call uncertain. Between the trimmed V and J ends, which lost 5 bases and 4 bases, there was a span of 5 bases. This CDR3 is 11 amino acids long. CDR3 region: CASSIAYGYTF. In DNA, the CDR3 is TGTGCCAGCAGTATCGCCTATGGCTACACCTTC.

In DNA, the CDR3 is TGTGCCAGCAGTTTACGGTCCGGAACCCTGGGCGAGACCCAGTACTTC. It encodes CASSLRSGTLGETQYF. The chain couples TRBV27 to TRBJ2-5; D unresolved. Germline lookup yields CDR1 MNHEY and CDR2 SMNVEV (reference sequence). V gave up 2 bases and J gave up 5 bases, with 18 bases separating them. The CDR3 sequence is 16 residues long.

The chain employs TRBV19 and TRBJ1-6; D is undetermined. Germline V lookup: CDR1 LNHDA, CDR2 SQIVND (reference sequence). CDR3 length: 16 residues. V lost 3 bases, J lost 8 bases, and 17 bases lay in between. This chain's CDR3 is CASSIYSGSQDSPLHF. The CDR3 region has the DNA TGTGCCAGTAGTATTTATTCCGGCAGCCAAGATTCACCCCTCCACTTT. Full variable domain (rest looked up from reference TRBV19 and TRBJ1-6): DGGITQSPKYLFRKEGQNVTLSCEQNLNHDAMYWYRQDPGQGLRLIYYSQIVNDFQKGDIAEGYSVSREKKESFPLTVTSAQKNPTAFYLCASSIYSGSQDSPLHFGNGTRLTVT.

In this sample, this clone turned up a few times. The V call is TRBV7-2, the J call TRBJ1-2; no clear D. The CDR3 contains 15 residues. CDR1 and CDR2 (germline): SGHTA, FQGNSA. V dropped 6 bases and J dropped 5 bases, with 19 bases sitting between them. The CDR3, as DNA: TGTGCCAGCAGTCCCTACTCAGGAGGCGGATATGGCTACACCTTC. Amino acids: CASSPYSGGGYGYTF.

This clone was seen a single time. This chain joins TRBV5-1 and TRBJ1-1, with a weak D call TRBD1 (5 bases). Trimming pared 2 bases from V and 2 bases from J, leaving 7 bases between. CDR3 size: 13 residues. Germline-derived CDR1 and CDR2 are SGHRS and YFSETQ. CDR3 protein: CASSFGGNTEAFF. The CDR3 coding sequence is TGCGCCAGCAGCTTTGGGGGAAACACTGAAGCTTTCTTT. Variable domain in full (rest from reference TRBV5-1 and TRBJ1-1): KAGVTQTPRYLIKTRGQQVTLSCSPISGHRSVSWYQQTPGQGLQFLFEYFSETQRNKGNFPGRFSGRQFSNSRSEMNVSTLELGDSALYLCASSFGGNTEAFFGQGTRLTVV.

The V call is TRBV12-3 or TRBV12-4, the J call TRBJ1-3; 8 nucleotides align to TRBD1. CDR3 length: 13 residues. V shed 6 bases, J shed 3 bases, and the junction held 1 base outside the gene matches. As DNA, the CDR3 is TGTGCCAGCAGAACAGGGGGTGGAAACACCATATATTTT. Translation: CASRTGGGNTIYF.

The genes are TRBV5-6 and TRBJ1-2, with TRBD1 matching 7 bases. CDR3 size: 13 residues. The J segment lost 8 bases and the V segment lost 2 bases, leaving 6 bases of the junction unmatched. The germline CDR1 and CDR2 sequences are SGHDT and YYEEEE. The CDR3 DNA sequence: TGTGCCAGCAGCTTATCAGGGGGTTCAGGCTACACCTTC. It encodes CASSLSGGSGYTF.

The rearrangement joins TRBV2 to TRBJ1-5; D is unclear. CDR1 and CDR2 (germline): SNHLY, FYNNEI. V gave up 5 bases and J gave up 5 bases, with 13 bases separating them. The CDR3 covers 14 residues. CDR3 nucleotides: TGTGCCAGCAGTTTCGGGCTCGTGGATCAGCCCCAGCATTTT. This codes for CASSFGLVDQPQHF.

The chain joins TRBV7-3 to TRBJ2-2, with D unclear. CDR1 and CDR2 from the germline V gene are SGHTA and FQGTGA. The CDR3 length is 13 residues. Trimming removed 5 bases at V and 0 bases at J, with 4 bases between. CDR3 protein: CASSQPNTGELFF. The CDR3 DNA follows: TGTGCCAGCAGCCAACCGAACACCGGGGAGCTGTTTTTT.

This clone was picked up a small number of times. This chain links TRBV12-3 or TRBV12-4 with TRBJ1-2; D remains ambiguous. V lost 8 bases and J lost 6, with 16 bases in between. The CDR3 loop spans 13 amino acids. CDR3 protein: CASSQPHGDGYTF. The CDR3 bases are TGTGCCAGCTCCCAGCCCCATGGGGATGGCTACACCTTC.

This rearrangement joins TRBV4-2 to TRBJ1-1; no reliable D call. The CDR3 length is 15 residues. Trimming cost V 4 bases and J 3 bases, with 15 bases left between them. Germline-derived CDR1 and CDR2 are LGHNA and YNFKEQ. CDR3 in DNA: TGTGCCAGCAGCCGCGAGGGTGAGGAGGACACTGAAGCTTTCTTT. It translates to CASSREGEEDTEAFF.

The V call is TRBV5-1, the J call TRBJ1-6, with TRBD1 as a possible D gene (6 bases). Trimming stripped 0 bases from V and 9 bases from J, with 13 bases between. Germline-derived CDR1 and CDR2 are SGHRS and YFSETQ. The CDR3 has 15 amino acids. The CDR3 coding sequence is TGCGCCAGCAGCTTGGGAACAGGGTTCCTTTCACCCCTCCACTTT. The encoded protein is CASSLGTGFLSPLHF.

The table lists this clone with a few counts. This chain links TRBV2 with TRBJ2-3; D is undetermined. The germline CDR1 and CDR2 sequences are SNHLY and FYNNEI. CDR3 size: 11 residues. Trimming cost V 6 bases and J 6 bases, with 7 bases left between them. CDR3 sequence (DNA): TGTGCCAGCAGGTTCGGGGATACGCAGTATTTT. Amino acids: CASRFGDTQYF.

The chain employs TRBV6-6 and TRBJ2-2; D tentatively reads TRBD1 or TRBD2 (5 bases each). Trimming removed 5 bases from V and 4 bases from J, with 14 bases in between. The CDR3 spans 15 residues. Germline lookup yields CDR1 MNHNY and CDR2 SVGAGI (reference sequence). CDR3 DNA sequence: TGTGCCAGCAGTATGGGGGACGGATTCACCGGGGAGCTGTTTTTT. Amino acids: CASSMGDGFTGELFF.

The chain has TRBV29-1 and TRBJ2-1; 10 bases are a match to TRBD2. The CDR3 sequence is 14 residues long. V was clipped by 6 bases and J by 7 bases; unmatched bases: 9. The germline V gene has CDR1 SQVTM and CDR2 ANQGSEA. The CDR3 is CSVLNPGLANEQFF. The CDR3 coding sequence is TGCAGCGTCCTCAACCCGGGACTAGCGAATGAGCAGTTCTTC.

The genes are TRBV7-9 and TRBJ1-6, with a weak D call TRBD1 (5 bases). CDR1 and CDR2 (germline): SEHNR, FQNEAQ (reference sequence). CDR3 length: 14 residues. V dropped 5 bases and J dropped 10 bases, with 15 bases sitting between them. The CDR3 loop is CASSPRGGNSPLHF. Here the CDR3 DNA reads TGTGCCAGCAGCCCTCGCGGGGGTAACTCACCCCTCCACTTT.

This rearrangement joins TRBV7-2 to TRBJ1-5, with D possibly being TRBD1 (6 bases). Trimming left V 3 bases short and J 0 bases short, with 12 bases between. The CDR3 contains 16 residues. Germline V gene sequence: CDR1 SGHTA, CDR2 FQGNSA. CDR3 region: CASSFGGTPSNQPQHF. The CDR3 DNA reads TGTGCCAGCAGCTTCGGAGGGACACCTAGCAATCAGCCCCAGCATTTT.